The 32 T cell receptor beta chains reported below all come from one sample, sequenced in a study of CD8+CD57+ T cells in acquired aplastic anemia. Profiles of TCR beta VDJ and CDR3 were generated from a genomic DNA template. MiXCR was run by TCRdb on the reads, yielding one entry per CDR3 protein. This table has some 410,000 distinct CDR3 sequences, 65% to 75% appearing once. Sequences were obtained from sorted CD4+, CD8+, or CD8+CD57+ T cells (not recorded which) from PBMCs. The receptors shown here come from a human donor in good health, serving as a control.

Remarks on this clonotype: At one of its ends the junction is not consistent with the germline gene, which may arise from a read error. This chain joins TRBV5-1 and TRBJ2-3; possibly TRBD1 or TRBD2 for D (6 bases each). Per the germline V gene, CDR1 is SGHRS and CDR2 is YFSETQ. This CDR3 spans 15 amino acids. In DNA, the CDR3 is TGCGCCAGCAGGTTGGGGGCTGGCGGGGCAGATACGCAGTATTTT. This translates into CASRLGAGGADTQYF.

The rearrangement links TRBV7-9 to TRBJ2-2; tentatively, D is TRBD2 (6 bases). Trimming took 4 bases from V and 6 from J, leaving 9 bases between them. This CDR3 has 13 amino acids. The V gene's germline CDR1 is SEHNR and CDR2 FQNEAQ (reference sequence). The CDR3, as DNA: TGTGCCAGCAGCTGGGGCGGGGCCGGGGAGCTGTTTTTT. Protein sequence: CASSWGGAGELFF.

On this clonotype itself: At one end, the junction sequence differs from germline, possibly due to a read error. The genes are TRBV9 and TRBJ1-6; D might be TRBD1 (6 bases). The CDR3 length is 15 residues. CDR1 is SGDLS and CDR2 is YYNGEE in the germline V gene. The CDR3 DNA is TGCGCCAGCAGCCGAGACAGGCTTAGTAGTTTACCCCTCCACTTT. Translation: CASSRDRLSSLPLHF.

This clonotype was seen many times. The DNA of the CDR3 is TGTGCCAGTAGCACCTCGGGGTTTCCCACAGATACGCAGTATTTT. Protein product: CASSTSGFPTDTQYF. J is TRBJ2-3 and V is TRBV19; TRBD2 might be the D (5 bases). Germline values: CDR1 LNHDA, CDR2 SQIVND (reference sequence). Trimming removed 6 bases from V and 2 bases from J, with 15 bases in between. The CDR3 consists of 15 residues.

The chain joins TRBV9 to TRBJ1-1; perhaps TRBD1 as D (5 bases). The CDR3 has 14 residues. CDR1 SGDLS and CDR2 YYNGEE come from the germline V gene. V was trimmed by 3 bases and J by 1 base, leaving 10 bases between them. As DNA, the CDR3 is TGTGCCAGCAGCGAGGGGAGGGGGAACACTGAAGCTTTCTTT. This encodes CASSEGRGNTEAFF.

A remark on this clonotype: Germline is not matched at one junction end, which may reflect a read error. CDR3 amino acids: CASSYLGTGNTEAFF. In nucleotides, the CDR3 is TGTGCCAGCAGTTACTTGGGGACAGGGAACACTGAAGCTTTCTTT. This rearrangement joins TRBV24-1 to TRBJ1-1; 8 bases map to TRBD1. Germline CDR1 is KGHDR and CDR2 is SFDVKD. The CDR3 is made up of 15 amino acids.

The chain has TRBV12-3 or TRBV12-4 and TRBJ1-1; TRBD1 might be the D (5 bases). Trimming pared 4 bases from V and 5 bases from J, leaving 11 bases between. The CDR3 length is 13 residues. DNA for the CDR3: TGTGCCAGCAGTTGGGACCTAGGTACTGAAGCTTTCTTT. Its translation is CASSWDLGTEAFF.

There are many counts of this clonotype. The chain has TRBV5-1 and TRBJ1-2; unclear D gene. From germline, CDR1 is SGHRS and CDR2 YFSETQ. V was clipped by 0 bases and J by 3 bases, with 9 bases between them. This CDR3 spans 14 amino acids. CDR3 nucleotide sequence: TGCGCCAGCAGCTTGGATACGGAGTACTATGGCTACACCTTC. This sequence encodes CASSLDTEYYGYTF.

The sample holds one count of this clonotype. The chain is built from TRBV11-2 and TRBJ2-3; a possible D gene is TRBD2 (7 bases). The ends were cut back, 6 bases at V and 8 bases at J, with 30 bases in the middle. Germline CDR1 and CDR2: SGHAT and FQNNGV. The CDR3 consists of 18 residues. CDR3 amino acids: CASRSEGGLQGRTGTQYF. The CDR3 DNA sequence: TGTGCCAGCAGATCCGAGGGGGGGCTTCAGGGAAGAACTGGTACGCAGTATTTT. The variable domain in full, completed from reference TRBV11-2 and TRBJ2-3, reads EAGVAQSPRYKIIEKRQSVAFWCNPISGHATLYWYQQILGQGPKLLIQFQNNGVVDDSQLPKDRFSAERLKGVDSTLKIQPAKLEDSAVYLCASRSEGGLQGRTGTQYFGPGTRLTVL.

This clonotype occurred a few times. V gene TRBV27 combines with J gene TRBJ1-4; 8 nucleotides align to TRBD1. V lost 3 bases and J lost 7; bases outside the gene matches: 4. CDR3 length: 14 residues. The germline V gene encodes CDR1 MNHEY and CDR2 SMNVEV (reference sequence). The CDR3 protein is CASSLDRVPEKLFF. The CDR3, as DNA: TGTGCCAGCAGTTTGGACAGGGTTCCTGAAAAACTGTTTTTT. Combining the CDR3 with reference TRBV27 and TRBJ1-4 gives the whole variable domain EAQVTQNPRYLITVTGKKLTVTCSQNMNHEYMSWYRQDPGLGLRQIYYSMNVEVTDKGDVPEGYKVSRKEKRNFPLILESPSPNQTSLYFCASSLDRVPEKLFFGSGTQLSVL.

The CDR3 DNA reads as TGTGCCAGTAGTATCGGGGGGGCATACGGGGAGCTGTTTTTT. Protein product: CASSIGGAYGELFF. The J gene is TRBJ2-2, the V gene TRBV19; 8 nucleotides agree with TRBD2. V was clipped by 3 bases and J by 7 bases; unmatched bases: 4. This CDR3 region has 14 residues. The germline gives CDR1 LNHDA, CDR2 SQIVND (reference sequence). The whole variable domain, remainder taken from reference TRBV19 and TRBJ2-2, is DGGITQSPKYLFRKEGQNVTLSCEQNLNHDAMYWYRQDPGQGLRLIYYSQIVNDFQKGDIAEGYSVSREKKESFPLTVTSAQKNPTAFYLCASSIGGAYGELFFGEGSRLTVL.

This chain connects TRBV29-1 to TRBJ2-3; D could derive from TRBD1 or TRBD2 (6 bases each). CDR3 length equals 15 residues. From germline, CDR1 is SQVTM and CDR2 ANQGSEA. The DNA for the CDR3 is TGCCAGCAGCCTGCCCTCGGGGGCGGCACAGATACGCAGTATTTT. Residues: CQQPALGGGTDTQYF.

The chain combines TRBV6-6 with TRBJ1-2, with 10 bases identical to TRBD1. Trimming at V came to 7 bases and at J to 4 bases, leaving 9 bases not matched to a gene. The CDR3 length is 15 residues. Germline values: CDR1 MNHNY, CDR2 SVGAGI (reference sequence). The CDR3 bases are TGTGCCAGCACCGAAGCGGGGGACAGGGGCTATGGCTACACCTTC. This sequence encodes CASTEAGDRGYGYTF.

In regard to this clonotype: The junction departs from the called germline gene at one end, perhaps through a read error. J is TRBJ1-1 and V is TRBV7-9; D may be TRBD1 (6 bases). The CDR3 is 12 residues long. In germline, CDR1 is SEHNR, CDR2 FQNEAQ (reference sequence). CDR3 DNA: TGTGCCAGCAGCTTGAGGGGGACTGAAGCTTTGTTT. This sequence encodes CASSLRGTEALF.

As for this clonotype: The junction shows a germline mismatch at one end, possibly a read error. This rearrangement joins TRBV7-2 to TRBJ2-7; 9 bases agree with TRBD2. This CDR3 has 14 residues. Germline V CDR1 and CDR2: SGHTA, FQGNSA. CDR3 protein: CASSLQGLAYELYF. The CDR3 DNA sequence: TGTGCCAGCAGCTTACAGGGACTAGCCTACGAGCTGTACTTC.

V gene TRBV2 combines with J gene TRBJ1-5; TRBD2 might be the D (6 bases). Gene TRBJ2-3 matches the end of the DNA better, so the J call may be wrong. The CDR3 covers 17 residues. Germline V gene data show CDR1 as SNHLY and CDR2 as FYNNEI. DNA for the CDR3: TGTGCCAGCAGGATGCCTAGCGCCCCCCGCCGGTGGGAGACCCAGTATTTT. Protein product: CASRMPSAPRRWETQYF.

For this clonotype: As the CDR3 is not closed by the conserved phenylalanine or tryptophan, this likely results from a read error. This sequence joins TRBV24-1 and TRBJ1-2, with D unclear. The V gene's germline CDR1 is KGHDR and CDR2 SFDVKD. CDR3 length: 15 amino acids. CDR3 amino acids: CASSELGRSYCPYTS. The DNA of the CDR3 is TGTGCCAGCAGTGAATTAGGCAGATCCTACTGTCCCTACACCTCC.

The chain couples TRBV7-8 to TRBJ2-1, with a possible D match to TRBD2 (7 bases). The CDR3 contains 15 residues. CDR1 is SGHVS and CDR2 is FQNEAQ in the germline V gene. Trimming pared 1 base from V and 7 bases from J, leaving 14 bases between. In nucleotides, the CDR3 is TGTGCCAGCAGCTTAGACAGGGCTAGCGGAAATGAGCAGTTCTTC. Its translation is CASSLDRASGNEQFF.

On this clonotype: One junction end disagrees with the germline gene, perhaps due to a read error. The V gene is TRBV7-6, the J gene TRBJ2-7; 8 bases line up with TRBD2. The CDR3 extends over 14 amino acids. Looked up from germline, CDR1 is SGHVS and CDR2 is FNYEAQ. Here the CDR3 reads CASSHGGAADTPLF. Written as DNA, the CDR3 is TGTGCCAGCAGCCACGGGGGGGCTGCTGACACACCCCTCTTC.

This clonotype has at least ten counts. The germline gene is not matched at one end of the junction; a read error may be the cause. The chain carries TRBV14 and TRBJ2-1; D may be TRBD1 (5 bases). The CDR3 extends over 12 amino acids. Germline V gene lookup returns CDR1 SGHDN and CDR2 FVKESK. The CDR3 loop reads CASSQAQGPPVF. Here the CDR3 DNA reads TGTGCCAGCAGCCAAGCTCAGGGTCCACCGGTCTTC.

This clonotype was found many times. DNA for the CDR3: TGTGCCAGCAGCGGTGGGGGTGTAAGGCAGGGGGAGTACTATGGCTACACCTTC. It codes for CASSGGGVRQGEYYGYTF. This chain uses TRBV5-8 with TRBJ1-2; 7 bases fit TRBD1. The V gene's germline CDR1 is SGHTS and CDR2 YDEGEE. V gave up 4 bases and J gave up 3 bases; unmatched junction bases: 18. The CDR3 totals 18 residues.

The chain couples TRBV7-8 to TRBJ2-7; D may be TRBD1 (6 bases). There are 14 residues in the CDR3. CDR1 and CDR2 (germline): SGHVS, FQNEAQ. Trimming removed 5 bases from V and 5 bases from J, with 16 bases in between. The CDR3 protein is CASSDGTGTNEQYF. In DNA form, the CDR3 reads TGTGCCAGCAGCGACGGGACGGGGACAAACGAGCAGTACTTC.

This clonotype appeared many times. V gene TRBV30 combines with J gene TRBJ2-7, with unresolved D. The CDR3 has 12 amino acids. Trimming took 3 bases from V and 3 from J, leaving 9 bases between them. Germline V lookup: CDR1 GTSNPN, CDR2 SVGIG (reference sequence). The CDR3 DNA reads as TGTGCCTGGAGGCCAAAGTACTACGAGCAGTACTTC. Protein product: CAWRPKYYEQYF.

In its sample, this clonotype was seen many times. The J gene is TRBJ1-3, the V gene TRBV6-1; possible D gene TRBD1, 5 bases. With 4 bases removed from V and 8 bases from J, the gap between germline ends came to 12 bases. CDR3 length: 13 amino acids. Germline-derived CDR1 and CDR2 are MNHNS and SASEGT. This CDR3 reads CASSVGREDTIYF. As DNA, the CDR3 is TGTGCCAGCAGTGTGGGGCGGGAGGACACCATATATTTT.

This clonotype was recorded many times. This chain uses TRBV30 with TRBJ1-1; no clear D. The CDR3 extends over 13 amino acids. Germline lookup yields CDR1 GTSNPN and CDR2 SVGIG (reference sequence). The V end was cut by 0 bases, the J end by 6 bases, with 11 bases between. CDR3 in DNA: TGTGCCTGGAGTGTACAAACCCAATCTGAAGCTTTCTTT. Translation gives CAWSVQTQSEAFF.

Concerning this clonotype itself: An end of the junction differs from the germline gene, which may be a read error. The chain combines TRBV20-1 with TRBJ2-7, with D possibly being TRBD2 (7 bases). CDR3 length equals 14 residues. Germline CDR1 reads DFQATT; CDR2 reads SNEGSKA (reference sequence). The CDR3 is CSARKGGDCYEQYF. DNA for the CDR3: TGCAGCGCTAGGAAAGGGGGGGACTGCTACGAGCAGTACTTC.

Remarks on this clonotype: This could be a read error, since a much larger clone is one nucleotide away. The rearrangement joins TRBV6-1 to TRBJ2-4; D possibly corresponds to TRBD2 (5 bases). The CDR3 spans 17 residues. Germline V gene sequence: CDR1 MNHNS, CDR2 SASEGT. V was trimmed by 2 bases and J by 13 bases, leaving 27 bases between them. The CDR3 DNA reads as TGTGCCAGCAGTGAAAATATCGGGCTAGCCTCCTACAATGAGCAGTACTTC. It yields the protein CASSENIGLASYNEQYF.

This clonotype was counted at least ten times. This chain uses TRBV20-1 with TRBJ2-5; D is possibly TRBD1 (7 bases). The V end was cut by 0 bases, the J end by 3 bases, with 14 bases between. The CDR3 extends over 15 amino acids. Germline V CDR1 and CDR2: DFQATT, SNEGSKA (reference sequence). The CDR3 loop is CSARDSEGAEETQYF. CDR3 coding DNA: TGCAGTGCTAGAGATTCGGAGGGGGCCGAAGAGACCCAGTACTTC.

This clonotype was seen at least ten times. The chain has TRBV20-1 and TRBJ2-6, with D unclear. V was clipped by 3 bases and J by 4 bases, with 4 bases between them. Germline values: CDR1 DFQATT, CDR2 SNEGSKA (reference sequence). The CDR3 extends over 12 amino acids. CDR3 sequence (DNA): TGCAGTGCTAGTGCCGGGGCCAACGTCCTGACTTTC. This translates into CSASAGANVLTF.

With regard to this clonotype: Its ends do not fully match the called genes, so a read error is possible. The chain has TRBV20-1 and TRBJ2-7, with 8 bases lining up with TRBD1. Germline V lookup: CDR1 DFQATT, CDR2 SNEGSKA (reference sequence). The CDR3 totals 19 residues. The CDR3, as DNA: TGCAGTGCTAGAGCTCAGAGACCCCGGGACAGGACGAGCTCCTACGAGCAGTGCTTC. As protein: CSARAQRPRDRTSSYEQCF.

This clonotype was recorded a few times. The rearrangement uses TRBV2 and TRBJ1-2; D is unclear. Germline loops: CDR1 SNHLY, CDR2 FYNNEI. V gave up 4 bases and J gave up 4 bases, with 10 bases separating them. CDR3 length equals 13 residues. DNA for the CDR3: TGTGCCAGCAGTGGAATGACCGTCTATGGCTACACCTTC. The encoded protein is CASSGMTVYGYTF. The full variable domain, in which reference TRBV2 and TRBJ1-2 provide the parts outside the CDR3, is EPEVTQTPSHQVTQMGQEVILRCVPISNHLYFYWYRQILGQKVEFLVSFYNNEISEKSEIFDDQFSVERPDGSNFTLKIRSTKLEDSAMYFCASSGMTVYGYTFGSGTRLTVV.

The chain combines TRBV12-3 or TRBV12-4 with TRBJ2-7; no definite D call. The CDR3 sequence is 15 residues long. V was pared by 7 bases and J by 6 bases, with 22 bases between. The CDR3 DNA is TGTGCCAGCACCACGGATCAGGTTCATCCTCTCGAGCAGTACTTC. Amino acid sequence: CASTTDQVHPLEQYF.